This TCR beta chain was identified during a study of T cell responses to AZD1222 COVID-19 vaccine. Trimming removed 2 bases at V and 0 bases at J, with 8 bases between. This CDR3 is built from 14 residues. Looked up from germline, CDR1 is SGHTA and CDR2 is FQGNSA. General study findings and limits: Repertoire sampling occurred only after the peak T cell response.

Libraries were prepared by immunoSEQ multiplex PCR; TCRdb keeps only in-frame clonotypes and omits some of them. The sample lists roughly 120,000 clones; about 86% were seen once. On this clone itself: Its matching antigen is unknown.

The V and J genes are TRBV7-2 and TRBJ2-7; possibly TRBD1 for D (5 bases). This specimen was peripheral blood, taken on day 0 of AZD1222 vaccination. The origin of this receptor is an adult in good health. CDR3 sequence: CASSLQGNSYEQYF. The CDR3 bases are TGTGCCAGCAGCTTACAGGGAAACTCCTACGAGCAGTACTTC.